The T cell receptor (beta chain) under discussion was sequenced for a study of blood T cell repertoires in COVID-19. Sequencing used immunoSEQ multiplex PCR; TCRdb keeps in-frame clones, though not all of them. The data contain roughly 180,000 clones, roughly 82% of them singletons. Trimming cost V 2 bases and J 1 base, with 8 bases left between them. The length of the CDR3 is 14 residues. Germline CDR1 reads SGHDN; CDR2 reads FVKESK. This clone was recorded once. The sequencing sample was made of PBMCs or T cells enriched from blood (not recorded which). The chain couples TRBV14 to TRBJ1-1; TRBD1 might be the D (6 bases). The clonotype originates from a man between 35 and 55 years old who had recovered from COVID-19. The CDR3 reads CASSQRTANTEAFF. In DNA form, the CDR3 reads TGTGCCAGCAGCCAACGGACAGCGAACACTGAAGCTTTCTTT.